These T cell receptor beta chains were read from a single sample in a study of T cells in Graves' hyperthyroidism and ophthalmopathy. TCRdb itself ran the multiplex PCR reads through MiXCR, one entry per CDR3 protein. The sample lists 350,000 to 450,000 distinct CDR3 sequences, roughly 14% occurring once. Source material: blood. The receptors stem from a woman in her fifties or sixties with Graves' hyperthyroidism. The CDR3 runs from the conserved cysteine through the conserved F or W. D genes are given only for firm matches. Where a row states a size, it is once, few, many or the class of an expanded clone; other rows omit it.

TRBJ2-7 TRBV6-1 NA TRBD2 CASSERGLAGRTYEQYF TGTGCCAGCAGTGAAAGAGGGCTAGCGGGAAGGACCTACGAGCAGTACTTC
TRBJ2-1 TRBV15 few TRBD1 CATRPDGQGDYNEQFF TGTGCCACCAGACCCGACGGACAGGGGGACTACAATGAGCAGTTCTTC
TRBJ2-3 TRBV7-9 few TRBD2 CASVRLAGTDTQYF TGTGCCAGCGTAAGACTAGCGGGCACAGATACGCAGTATTTT
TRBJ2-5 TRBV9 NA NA CASSALGAETQYF TGTGCCAGCAGCGCGCTAGGTGCTGAGACCCAGTACTTC
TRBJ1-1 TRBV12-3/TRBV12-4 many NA CASSLQLQNTEAFF TGTGCCAGCAGTCTACAGCTACAGAACACTGAAGCTTTCTTT
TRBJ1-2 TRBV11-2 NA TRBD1 CASSQDRGPANYGYTF TGTGCCAGCAGCCAGGACAGGGGGCCAGCTAACTATGGCTACACCTTC
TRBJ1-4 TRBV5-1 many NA CASSLEGGDEKLFF TGCGCCAGCAGCTTGGAAGGGGGAGATGAAAAACTGTTTTTT
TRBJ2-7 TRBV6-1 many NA CASGGSYEQYF TGTGCCAGCGGAGGCTCCTACGAGCAGTACTTC
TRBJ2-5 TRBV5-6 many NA CASSPGRGETQYF TGTGCCAGCAGCCCTGGAAGGGGCGAGACCCAGTACTTC
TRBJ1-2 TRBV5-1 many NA CASSLDGKAGYTF TGCGCCAGCAGCTTGGATGGGAAGGCTGGCTACACCTTC
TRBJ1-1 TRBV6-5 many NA CASSYSGGANTEAFF TGTGCCAGCAGTTACTCGGGAGGGGCGAACACTGAAGCTTTCTTT
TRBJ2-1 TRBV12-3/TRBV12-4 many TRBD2 CASRRTSVYNEQFF TGTGCCAGCAGGAGGACTAGCGTCTACAATGAGCAGTTCTTC
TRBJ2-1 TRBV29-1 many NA CSVEGTLSSYNEQFF TGCAGCGTTGAAGGGACCCTTAGCTCCTACAATGAGCAGTTCTTC
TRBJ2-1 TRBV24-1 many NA CATSDLHYEQFF TGTGCCACCAGTGATTTGCATTATGAGCAGTTCTTC
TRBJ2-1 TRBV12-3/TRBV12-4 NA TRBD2 CASSEPGLKEQFF TGTGCCAGCAGTGAGCCGGGACTAAAGGAGCAGTTCTTC
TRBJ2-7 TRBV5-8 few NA CASSFPTRGEQYF TGTGCCAGCAGCTTCCCCACGAGGGGAGAGCAGTACTTC
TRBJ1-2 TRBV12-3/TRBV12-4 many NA CASSLGGVQYGYTF TGTGCCAGCAGTTTGGGAGGAGTTCAATATGGCTACACCTTC
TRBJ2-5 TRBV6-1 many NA CASSEVGGADQETQYF TGTGCCAGCAGTGAAGTGGGGGGGGCGGACCAAGAGACCCAGTACTTC
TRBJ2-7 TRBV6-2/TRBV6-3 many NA CASTKDSIYEQYF TGTGCCAGCACGAAGGACAGCATATACGAGCAGTACTTC
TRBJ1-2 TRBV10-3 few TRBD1 CAISASGTGGLGYTF TGTGCCATCAGTGCCTCCGGGACAGGGGGTCTTGGCTACACCTTC
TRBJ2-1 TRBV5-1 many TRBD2 CASSLYLAGGPDEQFF TGCGCCAGCAGCTTGTATCTAGCGGGAGGGCCGGATGAGCAGTTCTTC
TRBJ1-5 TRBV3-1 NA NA CASSRRGQPQHF TGTGCCAGCAGCCGACGGGGTCAGCCCCAGCATTTT
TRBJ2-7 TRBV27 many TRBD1 CASSPRGRGSHEQYF TGTGCCAGCAGTCCCCGGGGCAGGGGGTCCCACGAGCAGTACTTC
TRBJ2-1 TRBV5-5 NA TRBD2 CASSSVAGGYNEQFF TGTGCCAGCAGCTCGGTAGCGGGAGGCTACAATGAGCAGTTCTTC
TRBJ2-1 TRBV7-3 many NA CASSLQAKNEQFF TGTGCCAGCAGCTTACAGGCGAAGAATGAGCAGTTCTTC
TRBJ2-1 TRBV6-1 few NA CASSPSDVPSSYNERFF TGTGCCAGCAGTCCCTCGGATGTCCCGAGCTCCTACAATGAGCGGTTCTTC
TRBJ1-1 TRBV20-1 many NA CSADRGLRTEAFF TGCAGTGCTGACCGGGGGTTGCGTACTGAAGCTTTCTTT
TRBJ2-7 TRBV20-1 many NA CSARGQHPEQYF TGCAGTGCTAGAGGCCAACATCCCGAGCAGTACTTC
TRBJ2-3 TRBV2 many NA CASSVGPDTQYF TGTGCCAGCAGTGTAGGGCCGGATACGCAGTATTTT
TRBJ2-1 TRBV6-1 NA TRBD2 CASRGEGPYNEQFF TGTGCCAGCAGGGGGGAGGGCCCCTACAATGAGCAGTTCTTC
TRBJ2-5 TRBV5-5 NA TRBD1 CASSSPGTGKRTQYF TGTGCCAGCAGCAGCCCCGGGACAGGGAAAAGGACCCAGTACTTC
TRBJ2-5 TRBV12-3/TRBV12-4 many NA CASSRDTQETQYF TGTGCCAGCAGTAGGGACACCCAAGAGACCCAGTACTTC
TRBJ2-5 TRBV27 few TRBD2 CASSFTGLAAQETQYF TGTGCCAGCAGTTTCACGGGACTAGCGGCCCAAGAGACCCAGTACTTC
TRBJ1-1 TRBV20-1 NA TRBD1 CSTQGVPLNTEAFF TGCAGCACACAGGGGGTACCTTTGAACACTGAAGCTTTCTTT
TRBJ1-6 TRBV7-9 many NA CASSLASLGPYNSPLHF TGTGCCAGCAGCTTAGCGAGTTTGGGACCATATAATTCACCCCTCCACTTT
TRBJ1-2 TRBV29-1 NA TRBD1 CSASHTPGQRSNGYTF TGCAGCGCCTCGCACACTCCGGGACAGAGGTCGAATGGCTACACCTTC
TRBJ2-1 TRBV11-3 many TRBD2 CASTSGSAHNEQFF TGTGCCAGCACTAGCGGGAGTGCCCACAATGAGCAGTTCTTC
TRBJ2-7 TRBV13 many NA CASSFTGLSYEQYF TGTGCCAGCAGCTTCACCGGACTCTCCTACGAGCAGTACTTC
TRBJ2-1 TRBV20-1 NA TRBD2 CSASRTSPNPYNEQFF TGCAGTGCTAGTCGGACTAGCCCAAACCCCTACAATGAGCAGTTCTTC
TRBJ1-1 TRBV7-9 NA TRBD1 CASSPRQGLGMNTEAFF TGTGCCAGCAGCCCCCGACAGGGGCTTGGGATGAACACTGAAGCTTTCTTT
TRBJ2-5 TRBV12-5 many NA CASGGGLPQETQYF TGTGCTAGTGGTGGGGGACTTCCCCAAGAGACCCAGTACTTC
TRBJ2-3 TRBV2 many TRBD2 CASRRLAGYVTDTQYF TGTGCCAGCAGGAGACTAGCGGGATATGTCACAGATACGCAGTATTTT
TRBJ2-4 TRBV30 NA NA CAWGKRLAKNIQYF TGTGCCTGGGGGAAACGGCTAGCCAAAAACATTCAGTATTTC
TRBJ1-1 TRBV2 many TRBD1 CASIAGGGGMNTEAFF TGTGCCAGCATTGCAGGGGGGGGGGGGATGAACACTGAAGCTTTCTTT
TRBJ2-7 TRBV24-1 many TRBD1 CATLRLRTGSSTYEQYF TGTGCCACCCTACGTTTGCGGACAGGCTCCTCTACCTACGAGCAGTACTTC
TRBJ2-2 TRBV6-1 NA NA CASSERRHGELFF TGTGCCAGCAGTGAAAGGCGCCACGGGGAGCTGTTTTTT